In its sample, the clone carrying this T cell receptor beta chain was seen a few times. Its specificity is unknown. The data belong to a study of CD4 T cells in relation to SARS-CoV-2 and coronaviruses. Study context: TCR beta CDR3s were sequenced after roughly nine-day antigen culture of PBMCs.

Sequenced by immunoSEQ multiplex PCR; TCRdb stores in-frame clones only, minus some. The repertoire holds approximately 20,000 clones, with 81% as singletons. CD4+ T cells from unexposed donors were obtained before the COVID-19 pandemic (2011-2018). After less than 11 days of culture, CD4+ T cells were isolated. Cells permitting, SARS-CoV-2 S/N and four cold-coronavirus spikes were tested on unexposed-donor CD4+ T cells. Trimming cost V 2 bases and J 5 bases, with 13 bases left between them. This CDR3 is 14 amino acids long. Germline values: CDR1 SGHNT, CDR2 YENEEA. What was sequenced was CD4+ T cells from PBMCs, cultured in vitro. This TCR came from a human donor in good health. V usage is TRBV11-3 and J usage is TRBJ2-7, with a tentative D call TRBD1 (5 bases). CDR3 protein: CASSLRQGDDEQYF. The CDR3 DNA sequence: TGTGCCAGCAGCTTACGGCAGGGTGATGACGAGCAGTACTTC.